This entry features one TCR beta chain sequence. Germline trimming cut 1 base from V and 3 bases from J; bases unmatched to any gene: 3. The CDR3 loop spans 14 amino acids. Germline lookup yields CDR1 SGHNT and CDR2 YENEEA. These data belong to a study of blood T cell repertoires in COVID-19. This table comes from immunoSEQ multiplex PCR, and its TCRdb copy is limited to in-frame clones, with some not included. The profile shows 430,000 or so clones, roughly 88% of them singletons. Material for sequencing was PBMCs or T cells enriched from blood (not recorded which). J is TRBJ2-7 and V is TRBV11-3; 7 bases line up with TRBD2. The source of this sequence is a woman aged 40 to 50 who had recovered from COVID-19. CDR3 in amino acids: CASSLAGGSYEQYF. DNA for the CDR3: TGTGCCAGCAGCTTAGCTGGCGGGAGCTACGAGCAGTACTTC.